The text below deals with one T cell receptor beta chain. The entry originates in a study of blood T cell repertoires in COVID-19. Study-wide background: Donors in the United States, Italy and Spain gave samples during acute or convalescent COVID-19. Sources were T cells, B-cell-depleted T cells, or PBMCs; the material itself was cDNA or gDNA.

The germline V gene encodes CDR1 MNHEY and CDR2 SMNVEV (reference sequence). V was clipped by 6 bases and J by 4 bases; unmatched bases: 4. CDR3 length: 15 residues. As processed by the authors: By means of reference gene primer amplification, nucleated cell counts were estimated. Sequencing was performed with immunoSEQ multiplex PCR; in TCRdb, only in-frame clones are kept and a portion is missing. The DNA was the basis for D and trimming; V, J and clone size are from that table. This sample carries more than 150,000 clones, roughly 76% of them seen once, and the ten largest clones take less than 15%.

The clonotype was recovered from a woman older than 75 with COVID-19, enrolled during active disease. Sequenced sample: peripheral blood. The chain is built from TRBV27 and TRBJ2-1, with TRBD1 identical over 12 bases. CDR3 nucleotides: TGTGCCAGCAGAATGGGACAGGGGGCGTACAATGAGCAGTTCTTC. Translating it yields CASRMGQGAYNEQFF.